This T cell receptor (beta chain) was profiled in a study of identical twins. Whole-study results and caveats: Twins showed weaker excess sharing in their beta out-of-frame sequences.

Each CDR3 protein gets one entry after TCRdb re-called the 5' RACE reads with MiXCR. The table lists 450,000 or so distinct CDR3 sequences, approximately 14% of them singletons. This clonotype appeared a few times. No antigen is known for it. The same data also went into a second study, on yellow fever vaccine responses in identical twins.

Input material: CD4+ T cells sorted from blood. The receptor's source is a woman aged 18-30 years in good health.

The DNA of the CDR3 is TGTGCCAGCAGTTCCAACCTTCGCAGGGAAGAGACCCAGTACTTC. It codes for CASSSNLRREETQYF. This chain joins TRBV28 and TRBJ2-5; maybe TRBD1 (5 bases). The ends were cut back, 4 bases at V and 3 bases at J, with 15 bases in the middle. The CDR3 is 15 residues long. Germline CDR1 and CDR2: MDHEN and SYDVKM.